A selection of T cell receptor beta chains follows, all from one sample in a study of blood T cell repertoires in COVID-19. Profiled with immunoSEQ multiplex PCR; TCRdb holds only in-frame clones, not every one. Of about 200,000 clones in the sample, 80% to 90% were seen once. Sequenced sample: PBMCs or T cells enriched from blood (not recorded which). These receptors were taken from a woman between 25 and 40 years old who had been exposed to COVID-19. CDR3s include the opening cysteine and the closing phenylalanine or tryptophan. D genes are given only for firm matches. For some rows the clone size is stated as once, few or many, or as a class when expanded; others skip it.

CDR3 protein	CDR3 DNA	D gene	clone size	V gene	J gene
CASSRRTDSGNTIYF	TGTGCCAGCAGCCGCCGGACAGACTCTGGAAACACCATATATTTT	-	few	TRBV3-1/TRBV3-2	TRBJ1-3
CASSLGVSEQYF	TGTGCCAGCAGCTTGGGTGTCAGCGAGCAGTACTTC	-	few	TRBV5-6	TRBJ2-7
CASSLPDEQFF	TGTGCCAGCAGCCTCCCTGATGAGCAGTTCTTC	-	-	TRBV11-2	TRBJ2-1
CATSGTSGKGEQFF	TGTGCCACCAGCGGGACTAGCGGGAAGGGGGAGCAGTTCTTC	TRBD2	-	TRBV15	TRBJ2-1
CASSMRNPDTQYF	TGTGCCAGTAGTATGAGAAATCCAGATACGCAGTATTTT	-	once	TRBV19	TRBJ2-3
CASSIPSSGAFF	TGTGCCAGTAGTATACCGAGTTCGGGAGCTTTCTTT	-	-	TRBV19	TRBJ1-1
CASSAIQGNTEAFF	TGCGCCAGCAGCGCCATACAGGGCAACACTGAAGCTTTCTTT	-	-	TRBV5-1	TRBJ1-1
CASSRETGTGSNEQFF	TGTGCCAGCAGCCGAGAGACCGGGACAGGGAGTAATGAGCAGTTCTTC	TRBD1	-	TRBV7-8	TRBJ2-1
CASSHVTATEAFF	TGTGCCAGCAGCCACGTGACAGCGACTGAAGCTTTCTTT	-	-	TRBV3-1/TRBV3-2	TRBJ1-1
CASRNYRGGPNTEAFF	TGTGCCAGCAGGAACTACAGGGGGGGCCCGAACACTGAAGCTTTCTTT	TRBD1	-	TRBV2	TRBJ1-1
CASSQNAGGQQFF	TGTGCCAGCAGCCAAAACGCGGGGGGACAGCAGTTCTTC	TRBD2	once	TRBV14	TRBJ2-1
CASSAGGGSYTF	TGTGCCAGCAGCGCAGGGGGTGGATCCTACACCTTC	TRBD1	-	TRBV9	TRBJ1-2
CATARTGGYEQYF	TGTGCCACCGCCCGGACAGGGGGCTACGAGCAGTACTTC	TRBD1	-	TRBV24-1	TRBJ2-7
CASRKGQGGYGYTF	TGTGCCAGCAGGAAGGGACAGGGTGGCTATGGCTACACCTTC	TRBD1	-	TRBV2	TRBJ1-2
CASSQGQGGNYGYTF	TGTGCCAGCAGCCAAGGGCAGGGGGGTAACTATGGCTACACCTTC	TRBD1	-	TRBV4-2	TRBJ1-2
CASSPTTGGSYEQYF	TGTGCCAGCTCACCGACGACAGGGGGCTCCTACGAGCAGTACTTC	TRBD1	once	TRBV18	TRBJ2-7
CASSEQGGNTEAFF	TGCGCCAGCAGCGAACAGGGGGGTAACACTGAAGCTTTCTTT	TRBD1	few	TRBV5-1	TRBJ1-1
CASSPDSYSPLHF	TGTGCCAGCAGCCCGGACAGTTATTCACCCCTCCACTTT	-	few	TRBV6-4	TRBJ1-6
CASSGTGGLDEQYF	TGTGCCAGCAGTGGGACAGGGGGCTTGGACGAGCAGTACTTC	TRBD1	-	TRBV28	TRBJ2-7
CASSRGNGLREQYF	TGTGCCAGCAGCAGGGGGAATGGGTTGAGGGAGCAGTACTTC	-	-	TRBV9	TRBJ2-7
CASSQGATGVVDTQYF	TGCGCCAGCAGCCAAGGGGCGACAGGGGTGGTAGATACGCAGTATTTT	TRBD1	once	TRBV4-1	TRBJ2-3
CASSPPGTEAFF	TGTGCCAGCAGCCCGCCCGGGACTGAAGCTTTCTTT	-	-	TRBV3-1/TRBV3-2	TRBJ1-1
CASSSTGGGQFF	TGTGCCAGCAGCTCGACAGGGGGCGGGCAGTTCTTC	TRBD1	-	TRBV11-3	TRBJ2-1
CASSIGYRASPYEQYF	TGTGCCAGTAGTATAGGATACAGGGCGAGCCCCTACGAGCAGTACTTC	-	-	TRBV19	TRBJ2-7
CASSPPGTGVNGYTF	TGTGCCAGCTCACCACCCGGGACAGGGGTTAATGGCTACACCTTC	TRBD1	-	TRBV18	TRBJ1-2
CASSFSGQGIDEQFF	TGTGCCAGCAGTTTTTCGGGACAGGGTATAGATGAGCAGTTCTTC	TRBD1	-	TRBV27	TRBJ2-1
CASSGGPRGLNEKLFF	TGTGCCAGCAGCGGGGGGCCGAGGGGGCTTAATGAAAAACTGTTTTTT	TRBD1	-	TRBV5-5	TRBJ1-4
CASSLTYGYTF	TGTGCCAGCAGTCTAACCTATGGCTACACCTTC	-	-	TRBV27	TRBJ1-2
CSVERSPAEGYTF	TGCAGCGTTGAAAGGTCCCCTGCGGAGGGCTACACCTTC	-	-	TRBV29-1	TRBJ1-2
CASGLVLGREGYEQYF	TGTGCTAGTGGTTTGGTACTTGGGCGGGAAGGCTACGAGCAGTACTTC	-	-	TRBV12-5	TRBJ2-7
CASRLSRSSPLHF	TGTGCCAGCCGTCTCTCACGGAGTTCACCCCTCCACTTT	-	-	TRBV27	TRBJ1-6
CASRRGQGRNQPQHF	TGTGCCAGCAGAAGAGGACAGGGGCGAAATCAGCCCCAGCATTTT	TRBD1	-	TRBV6-5	TRBJ1-5
CAGEGASNEKLFF	TGTGCCGGGGAGGGGGCCTCTAATGAAAAACTGTTTTTT	TRBD1	-	TRBV30	TRBJ1-4